This record looks at one T cell receptor beta chain sequence and its context. Which antigen it targets is not known. No clone much larger than this one lies a single base away; base qualities are absent. The sample comes from a study of chemoradiotherapy in HPV16-positive cancers (dated by TCRdb to between 2021 and 2023). The study in broad terms: Candidate HPV-specific T-cell clones and common TCR motifs were defined through functional T-cell assays on cells from two HPV16-positive patients. Whether T-cell immunity against the HPV oncoproteins E6 and E7 changes during chemoradiotherapy and whether survival is affected by this immunity were examined in the study. The candidate HPV-specific TCRs and motifs were then tracked in TCR repertoires from around 86 patients with HPV-related cancers.

Including cysteine and phenylalanine, the CDR3 has 14 amino acids. The sequence is cut down to CDR3 DNA, 42 bases in frame from base 1. Via the germline V gene, CDR1 is KGHSH and CDR2 LQKENI. Trimming removed 3 bases from V and 5 bases from J, leaving 13 bases between the germline ends. On the study overall, not on this receptor specifically: Expansion of candidate HPV-specific clones and E7-related TCR motifs was observed in the tumor microenvironment during treatment, whereas no such expansion was observed for non-HPV-specific T cells. Only a couple of HPV16-positive patients were used to derive the functional definition of HPV-specific T cells, and the survival association was reported for HPV16-positive patients. In HPV16-positive patients, expansion of HPV-responsive T cells during chemoradiotherapy was associated with improved recurrence-free survival.

The library came from the immunoSEQ multiplex PCR assay. TCRdb mirrors the immuneACCESS table, restricted to in-frame sequences. Some clones are absent from its copies; in checked studies, under half trace to an unresolved V gene, and the reason for the others is unknown. This sample lists about 32,000 clones; about 91% were detected once. The biggest ten clones account for around 4.8% of the sample. Repertoires were sampled repeatedly over the course of chemoradiotherapy, so clonal expansion could be followed in the tumor microenvironment. The V and J genes are TRBV18 and TRBJ1-2; TRBD1 is a possible D gene, resting on 6 matching bases. The sample consisted of blood, taken from a patient who underwent chemoradiotherapy. The TCR sequence derives from a human donor with HPV-associated anogenital cancer. In nucleotide form, the sequence is TGTGCCAGCTCACCGGCAGACCAGGGGTATGGCTACACCTTC. Protein translation: CASSPADQGYGYTF.